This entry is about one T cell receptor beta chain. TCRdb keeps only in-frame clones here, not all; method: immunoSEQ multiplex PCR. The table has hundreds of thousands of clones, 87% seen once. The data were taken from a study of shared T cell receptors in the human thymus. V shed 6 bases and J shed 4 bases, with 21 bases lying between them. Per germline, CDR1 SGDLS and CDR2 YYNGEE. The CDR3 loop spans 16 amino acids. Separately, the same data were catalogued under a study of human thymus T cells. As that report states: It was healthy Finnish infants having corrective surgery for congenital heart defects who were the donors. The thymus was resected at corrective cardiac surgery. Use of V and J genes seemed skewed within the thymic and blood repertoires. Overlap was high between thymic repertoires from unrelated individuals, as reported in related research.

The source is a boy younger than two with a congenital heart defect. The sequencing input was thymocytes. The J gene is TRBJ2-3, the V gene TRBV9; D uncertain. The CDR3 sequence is CASNNDSYLYADTQYF. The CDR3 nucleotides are TGTGCCAGCAACAACGATAGCTACCTTTACGCAGATACGCAGTATTTT.